The following is a T cell receptor beta chain sequence with its context. This sample was included in a study of cytomegalovirus exposure and HLA in healthy donors. The PCR made use of 60 Vbeta and 13 Jbeta primers. Assay: immunoSEQ multiplex PCR; the TCRdb copy retains only in-frame clones and omits some. The sample contains 150,000 to 200,000 clones, roughly 78% of which appear only once. Germline V CDR1 and CDR2: SGHDT, YYEEEE. The CDR3 is made up of 15 amino acids. V lost 4 bases and J lost 1; bases outside the gene matches: 5. Sequenced material: PBMCs. V gene TRBV5-6 combines with J gene TRBJ1-3; TRBD1 aligns across 7 bases. The source of this sequence is a middle-aged woman in good health and CMV-seronegative. In DNA form, the CDR3 reads TGTGCCAGCAGCCCGAGGGGGCTTTCTGGAAACACCATATATTTT. Protein product: CASSPRGLSGNTIYF.